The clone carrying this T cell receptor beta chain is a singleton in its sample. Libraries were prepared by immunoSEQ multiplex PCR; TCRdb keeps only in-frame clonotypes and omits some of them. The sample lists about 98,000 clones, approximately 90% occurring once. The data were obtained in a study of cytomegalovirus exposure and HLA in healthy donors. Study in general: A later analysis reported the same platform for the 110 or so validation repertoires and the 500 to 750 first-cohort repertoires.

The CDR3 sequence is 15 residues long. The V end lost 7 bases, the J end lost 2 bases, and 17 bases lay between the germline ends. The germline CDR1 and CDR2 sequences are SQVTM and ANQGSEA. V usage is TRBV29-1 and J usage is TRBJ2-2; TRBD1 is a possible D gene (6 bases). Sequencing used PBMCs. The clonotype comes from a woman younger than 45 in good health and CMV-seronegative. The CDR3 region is CSAKRQGFNTGELFF. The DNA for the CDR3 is TGCAGCGCAAAACGGCAGGGGTTCAACACCGGGGAGCTGTTTTTT.